Here is one T cell receptor beta chain with its context. Its antigen target is currently unknown. Per-base qualities were not stored, and no clone one base away is much larger. This sample was included in a study of T cells in tumors and immune-related adverse events (dated by TCRdb to the early 2020s). The immunoSEQ assay was used to amplify and sequence the TCR beta locus, producing bulk TCR Vbeta CDR3 data. Turning to the authors' computational methods: CDR3s were excluded if they were non-productive, were shorter than 7 amino acids, or did not start with C or end with F/W. Analysis was limited to specimens with at least 1000 reads, and clonotypes were defined at the amino acid level. Clonality was calculated as 1 minus Pielou's evenness. Library sizes were equalized by abundance-weighted random subsampling with replacement, which was repeated 100 times so that 95% confidence intervals could be reported. Repertoire overlap was quantified using the Morisita overlap index, and the top 40 clones per specimen were examined for overlap with the irAE. The clones in this table, taken by TCRdb from immuneACCESS, are in-frame only. Not every clone is retained; where verified, under half of the shortfall comes from an unresolved V gene, and the cause of the rest is unknown. Clone size and the V and J calls come from that table; the DNA yielded D and trimming. For this sample there are 4,100 or so clones; approximately 82% appear just once. Together, the top ten hold around 23% of the sample.

The V end loses 0 bases and the J end loses 0 bases, and a stretch of 21 bases separates them. The germline V gene (reference sequence) provides CDR1 SGHNT and CDR2 YYREEE. There are 19 amino acids in the CDR3, from cysteine to phenylalanine inclusive. The read is trimmed to its CDR3 DNA, 57 bases read in frame from base 1. In the paper's terms, the treatment or condition label means: nivolumab (PD-1 blockade) given before sampling. The DNeasy Blood and Tissue Kit was used to extract DNA from formalin-fixed paraffin-embedded specimens. The sequence was obtained from a female donor with metastatic renal cell carcinoma. The chain joins TRBV5-4 to TRBJ1-1; confidence is insufficient to name the D gene. Here the sequenced sample was skin tissue, taken from a patient treated with anti-PD-1 therapy. CDR3 sequence: CASSLDSLISKEMNTEAFF. Read as DNA, the sequence is TGTGCCAGCAGCTTGGACAGCCTTATCTCGAAAGAAATGAACACTGAAGCTTTCTTT.